This T cell receptor beta chain derives from a study of shared clonotypes between healthy human individuals. It was CD45RO-negative cells, positively selected for CCR7, that made up naive CD8 cells, with terminally differentiated effector memory CD45RA+ cells excluded. Findings and caveats of the study: Sampling covered blood only; tissue repertoires likely differ. Rarefaction gave evidence that sorted-subset sequencing remained incomplete despite large depth. For naive CD4 cells, approximately 4.8% of clonotypes were shared across a few donors. Generally, naive subsets came out with larger estimated richness than memory subsets.

Comments on this clone: The antigen remains undetermined.

The method was immunoSEQ multiplex PCR; TCRdb's version includes in-frame clones alone and lacks a portion of them. This table holds about 2,200,000 clones, 93% found once. Sequencing was performed on naive CD8+ T cells from PBMCs. This sequence originates from a man aged 18 to 35 in good health. Some clones in this sample may be carry-over from other donors' samples.

CDR3: CASSPPEGPYEQYF. The CDR3, as DNA: TGTGCCAGCTCACCACCAGAGGGACCCTACGAGCAGTACTTC. The genes are TRBV18 and TRBJ2-7; D tentatively reads TRBD1 or TRBD2 (5 bases each). CDR1 is KGHSH, CDR2 LQKENI, per germline. V lost 0 bases and J 2 bases, leaving 8 bases between the germline ends. The CDR3 is made up of 14 amino acids.